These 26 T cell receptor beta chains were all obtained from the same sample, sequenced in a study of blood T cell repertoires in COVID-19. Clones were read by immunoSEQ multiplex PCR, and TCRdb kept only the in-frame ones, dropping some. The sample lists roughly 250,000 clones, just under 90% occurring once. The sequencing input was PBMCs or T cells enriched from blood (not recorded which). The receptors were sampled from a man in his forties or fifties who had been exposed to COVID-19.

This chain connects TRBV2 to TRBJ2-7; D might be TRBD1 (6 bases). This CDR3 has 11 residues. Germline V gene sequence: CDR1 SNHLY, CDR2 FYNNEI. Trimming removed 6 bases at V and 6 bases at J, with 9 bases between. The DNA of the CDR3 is TGTGCCAGCAGAGAGACAGGCGAGCAGTACTTC. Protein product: CASRETGEQYF. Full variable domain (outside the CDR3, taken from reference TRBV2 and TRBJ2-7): EPEVTQTPSHQVTQMGQEVILRCVPISNHLYFYWYRQILGQKVEFLVSFYNNEISEKSEIFDDQFSVERPDGSNFTLKIRSTKLEDSAMYFCASRETGEQYFGPGTRLTVT.

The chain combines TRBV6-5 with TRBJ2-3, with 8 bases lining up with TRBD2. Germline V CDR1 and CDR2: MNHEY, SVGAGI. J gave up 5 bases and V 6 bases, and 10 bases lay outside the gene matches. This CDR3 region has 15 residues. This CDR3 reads CASSLPGGREDTQYF. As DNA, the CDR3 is TGTGCCAGCAGCCTGCCGGGGGGGAGGGAAGATACGCAGTATTTT.

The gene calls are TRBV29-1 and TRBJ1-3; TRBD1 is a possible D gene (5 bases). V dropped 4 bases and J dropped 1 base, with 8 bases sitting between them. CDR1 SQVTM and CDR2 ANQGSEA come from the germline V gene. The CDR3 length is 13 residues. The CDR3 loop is CSVVGGSGNTIYF. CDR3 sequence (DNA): TGCAGCGTTGTCGGGGGTTCTGGAAACACCATATATTTT.

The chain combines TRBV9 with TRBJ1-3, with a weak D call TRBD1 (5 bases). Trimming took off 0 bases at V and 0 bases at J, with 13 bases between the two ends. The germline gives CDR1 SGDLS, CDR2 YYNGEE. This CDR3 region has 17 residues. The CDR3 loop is CASSVEPLDTSGNTIYF. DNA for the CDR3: TGTGCCAGCAGCGTAGAGCCCTTGGACACCTCTGGAAACACCATATATTTT.

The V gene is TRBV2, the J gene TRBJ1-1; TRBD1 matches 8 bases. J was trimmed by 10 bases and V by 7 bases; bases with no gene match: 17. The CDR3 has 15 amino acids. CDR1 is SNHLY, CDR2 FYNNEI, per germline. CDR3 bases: TGTGCCAGCAAAGGACAGGGAGGTGGAGAATTTTCAGCTTTCTTT. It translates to CASKGQGGGEFSAFF.

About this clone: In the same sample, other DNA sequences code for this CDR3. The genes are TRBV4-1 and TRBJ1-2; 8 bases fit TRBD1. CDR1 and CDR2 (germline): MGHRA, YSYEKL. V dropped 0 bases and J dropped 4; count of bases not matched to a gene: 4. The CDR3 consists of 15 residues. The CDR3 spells CASSQDDRGFYGYTF. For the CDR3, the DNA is TGCGCCAGCAGCCAAGATGACAGGGGATTCTATGGCTACACCTTC.

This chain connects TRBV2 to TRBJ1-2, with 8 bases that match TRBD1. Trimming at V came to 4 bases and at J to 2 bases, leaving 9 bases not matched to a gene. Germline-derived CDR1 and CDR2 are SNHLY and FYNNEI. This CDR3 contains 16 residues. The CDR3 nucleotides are TGTGCCAGCAGTGTAGGGTTGCAGGGGGCGAACTATGGCTACACCTTC. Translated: CASSVGLQGANYGYTF.

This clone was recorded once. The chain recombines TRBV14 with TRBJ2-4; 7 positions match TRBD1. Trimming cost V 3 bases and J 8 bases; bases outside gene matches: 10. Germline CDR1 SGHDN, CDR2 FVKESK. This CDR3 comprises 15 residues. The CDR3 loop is CASSHSRDRWYIQYF. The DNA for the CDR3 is TGTGCCAGCAGCCATTCCCGGGACAGATGGTACATTCAGTACTTC.

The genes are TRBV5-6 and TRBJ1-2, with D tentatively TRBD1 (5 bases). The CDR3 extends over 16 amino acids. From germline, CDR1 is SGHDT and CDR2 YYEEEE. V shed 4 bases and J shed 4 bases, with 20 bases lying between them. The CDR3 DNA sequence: TGTGCCAGCAGCCCCCTACCCCTGGGGGGTGTCTATGGCTACACCTTC. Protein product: CASSPLPLGGVYGYTF. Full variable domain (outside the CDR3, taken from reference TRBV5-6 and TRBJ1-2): DAGVTQSPTHLIKTRGQQVTLRCSPKSGHDTVSWYQQALGQGPQFIFQYYEEEERQRGNFPDRFSGHQFPNYSSELNVNALLLGDSALYLCASSPLPLGGVYGYTFGSGTRLTVV.

CDR3 protein: CASREEGYRGNTIYF. For the CDR3, the DNA is TGTGCCAGCAGAGAGGAGGGATACCGAGGAAACACCATATATTTT. V usage is TRBV6-5 and J usage is TRBJ1-3, with D unclear. Germline lookup yields CDR1 MNHEY and CDR2 SVGAGI. The ends were cut back, 6 bases at V and 4 bases at J, with 16 bases in the middle. The CDR3 contains 15 residues.

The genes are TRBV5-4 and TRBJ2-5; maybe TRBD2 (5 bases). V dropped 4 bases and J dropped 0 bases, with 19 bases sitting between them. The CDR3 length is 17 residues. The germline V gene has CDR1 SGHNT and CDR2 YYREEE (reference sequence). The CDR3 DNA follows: TGTGCCAGCAGCCCGGAAGGACTGGGGAAGTACCAAGAGACCCAGTACTTC. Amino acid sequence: CASSPEGLGKYQETQYF.

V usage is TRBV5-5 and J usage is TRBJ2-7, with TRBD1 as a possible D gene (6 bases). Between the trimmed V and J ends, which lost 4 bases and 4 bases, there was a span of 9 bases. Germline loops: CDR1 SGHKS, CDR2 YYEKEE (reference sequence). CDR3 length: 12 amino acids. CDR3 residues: CASSGGQYEQYV. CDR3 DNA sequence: TGTGCCAGCAGCGGGGGACAATACGAGCAGTACGTC.

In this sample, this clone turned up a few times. The CDR3 DNA is TGTGCCAGCAGCTCTAGTGCCGGGACAGGGGGCGAAAAACTGTTTTTT. Translated: CASSSSAGTGGEKLFF. The rearrangement links TRBV7-6 to TRBJ1-4; 12 bases match TRBD1. This CDR3 has 16 amino acids. CDR1 is SGHVS and CDR2 is FNYEAQ in the germline V gene. V was clipped by 4 bases and J by 8 bases; unmatched bases: 8.

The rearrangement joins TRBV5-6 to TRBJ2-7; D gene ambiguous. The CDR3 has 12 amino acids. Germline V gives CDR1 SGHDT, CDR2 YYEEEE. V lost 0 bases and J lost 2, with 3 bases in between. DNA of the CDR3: TGTGCCAGCAGCTTGGCAACCTACGAGCAGTACGTC. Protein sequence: CASSLATYEQYV.

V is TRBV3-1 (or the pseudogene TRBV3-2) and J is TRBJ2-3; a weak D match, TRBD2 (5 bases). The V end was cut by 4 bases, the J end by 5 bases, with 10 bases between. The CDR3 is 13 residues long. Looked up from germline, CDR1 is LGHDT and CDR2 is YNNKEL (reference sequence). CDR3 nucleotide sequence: TGTGCCAGCAGCCTCCGGGGTGGAGATACGCAGTATTTT. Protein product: CASSLRGGDTQYF.

For the CDR3, the DNA is TGTGCCAGCAGCGAGGGTTCAACAGGGGGGCCCTACGAGCAGTACTTC. This encodes CASSEGSTGGPYEQYF. The V gene is TRBV9, the J gene TRBJ2-7; 8 bases are a match to TRBD1. V lost 3 bases and J lost 2; bases outside the gene matches: 10. In germline, CDR1 is SGDLS, CDR2 YYNGEE. CDR3 size: 16 residues.

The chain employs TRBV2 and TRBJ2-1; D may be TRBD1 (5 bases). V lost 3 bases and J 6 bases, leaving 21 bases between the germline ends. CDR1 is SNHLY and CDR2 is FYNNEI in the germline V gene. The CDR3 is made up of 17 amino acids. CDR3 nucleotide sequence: TGTGCCAGCAGTGATTATCAGCCCGCGACAGTCGTCAATGAGCAGTTCTTC. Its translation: CASSDYQPATVVNEQFF.

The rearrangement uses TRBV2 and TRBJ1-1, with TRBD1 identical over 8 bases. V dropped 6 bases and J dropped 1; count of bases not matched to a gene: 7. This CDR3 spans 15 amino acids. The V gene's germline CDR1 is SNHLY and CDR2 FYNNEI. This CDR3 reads CASRWTGSANTEAFF. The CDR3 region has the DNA TGTGCCAGCAGATGGACAGGGTCGGCGAACACTGAAGCTTTCTTT.

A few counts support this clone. The CDR3 spells CASSSHRGDREKLFF. In nucleotides, the CDR3 is TGTGCCAGCAGCTCGCACAGGGGAGATCGGGAAAAACTGTTTTTT. This rearrangement joins TRBV5-6 to TRBJ1-4; TRBD1 aligns across 7 bases. Unmatched junction bases numbered 10, after V lost 3 bases and J lost 8 bases. The germline gives CDR1 SGHDT, CDR2 YYEEEE. This CDR3 contains 15 residues.

The CDR3 nucleotides read TGTGCCAGAAGCTTGTTCGGAGACGGGGGACTATATGGCTACACCTTC. It is translated as CARSLFGDGGLYGYTF. V is TRBV5-3 and J is TRBJ1-2; tentatively, D is TRBD1 (5 bases). TRBV5-3 is an open reading frame, and its role is uncertain. The ends were cut back, 1 base at V and 5 bases at J, with 18 bases in the middle. The CDR3 runs 16 residues.

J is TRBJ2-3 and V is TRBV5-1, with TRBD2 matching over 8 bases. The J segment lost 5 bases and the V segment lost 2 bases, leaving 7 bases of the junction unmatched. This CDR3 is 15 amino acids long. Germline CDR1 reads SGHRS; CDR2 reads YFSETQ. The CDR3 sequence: CASSFSGTRGDTQYF. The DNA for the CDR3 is TGCGCCAGCAGCTTCTCCGGGACTAGGGGAGATACGCAGTATTTT.

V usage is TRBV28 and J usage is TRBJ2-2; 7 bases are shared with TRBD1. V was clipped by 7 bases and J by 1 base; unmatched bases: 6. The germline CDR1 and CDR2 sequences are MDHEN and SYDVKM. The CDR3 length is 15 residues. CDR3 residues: CASNPGTVNTGELFF. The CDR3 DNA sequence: TGTGCCAGCAACCCCGGGACAGTGAACACCGGGGAGCTGTTTTTT.

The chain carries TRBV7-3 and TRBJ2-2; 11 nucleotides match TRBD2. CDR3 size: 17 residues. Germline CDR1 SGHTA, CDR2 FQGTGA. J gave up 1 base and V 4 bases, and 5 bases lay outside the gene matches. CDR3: CASSSTLAGGNTGELFF. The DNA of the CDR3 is TGTGCCAGCAGCTCCACCCTAGCGGGAGGGAACACCGGGGAGCTGTTTTTT.

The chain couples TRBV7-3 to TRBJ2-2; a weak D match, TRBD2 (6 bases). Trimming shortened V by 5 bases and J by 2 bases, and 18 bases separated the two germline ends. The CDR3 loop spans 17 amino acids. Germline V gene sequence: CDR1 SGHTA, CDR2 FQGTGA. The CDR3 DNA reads TGTGCCAGCAGCCCCCCAGGAGGAGGGCCCAACACCGGGGAGCTGTTTTTT. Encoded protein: CASSPPGGGPNTGELFF.

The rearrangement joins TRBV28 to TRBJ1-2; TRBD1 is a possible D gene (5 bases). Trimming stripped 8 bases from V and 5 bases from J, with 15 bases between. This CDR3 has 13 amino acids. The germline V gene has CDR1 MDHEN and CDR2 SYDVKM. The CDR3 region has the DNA TGTGCCAGCCACTCCCAGGGCGTTTATGGCTACACCTTC. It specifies CASHSQGVYGYTF.

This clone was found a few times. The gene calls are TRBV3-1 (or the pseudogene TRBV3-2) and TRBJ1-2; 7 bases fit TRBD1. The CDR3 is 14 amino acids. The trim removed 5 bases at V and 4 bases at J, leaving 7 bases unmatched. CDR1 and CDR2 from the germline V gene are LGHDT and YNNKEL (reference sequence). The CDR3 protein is CASSSLRDSYGYTF. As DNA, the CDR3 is TGTGCCAGCAGCAGTCTCAGGGACAGCTATGGCTACACCTTC.